The 28 T cell receptor beta chains presented below share a single source sample, sequenced in a study of PD-1 blockade in classical Hodgkin lymphoma. This table comes from immunoSEQ multiplex PCR, and its TCRdb copy is limited to in-frame clones, with some not included. This sample has about 21,000 clones, with around 67% found just once. No patient escaped relapse after autologous stem cell transplantation, and brentuximab vedotin exposure varied. Sample: peripheral blood mononuclear cells (PBMCs), taken before the second cycle of nivolumab. These receptors were collected from a human donor with classical Hodgkin lymphoma.

This clone appeared once. This sequence joins TRBV18 and TRBJ2-7; 9 bases are shared with TRBD2. Trimming took 4 bases from V and 5 from J; bases not matched to a gene: 15. From germline, CDR1 is KGHSH and CDR2 LQKENI. This CDR3 spans 17 amino acids. CDR3 in amino acids: CASSRANSGSVRNEQYF. The CDR3 DNA follows: TGTGCCAGCTCACGCGCGAATAGCGGGAGTGTAAGAAACGAGCAGTACTTC.

This clone was observed a handful of times. V and J are TRBV5-6 and TRBJ2-6; D not certain. The germline gives CDR1 SGHDT, CDR2 YYEEEE. The CDR3 length is 15 residues. V lost 1 base to trimming and J lost 0 bases, with 5 bases between them. The CDR3 sequence is CASSLLGSGANVLTF. In DNA form, the CDR3 reads TGTGCCAGCAGCTTGTTGGGCTCTGGGGCCAACGTCCTGACTTTC.

The chain combines TRBV6-1 with TRBJ2-7, with a possible D match to TRBD2 (6 bases). Trimming took off 2 bases at V and 3 bases at J, with 11 bases between the two ends. Looked up from germline, CDR1 is MNHNS and CDR2 is SASEGT. There are 14 residues in the CDR3. The CDR3 nucleotides read TGTGCCAGCAGTGAATATGGGGGAGGCTACGAGCAGTACTTC. Amino acids: CASSEYGGGYEQYF.

By frequency in the sample, this clone is medium-sized. The rearrangement joins TRBV28 to TRBJ2-5; 7 bases agree with TRBD2. This CDR3 spans 14 amino acids. Losses at the gene ends were 3 bases for V and 5 bases for J; bases not matched to a gene: 6. The germline gives CDR1 MDHEN, CDR2 SYDVKM. The CDR3 nucleotides read TGTGCCAGCAGTTTTCCGGGGGGTTCGGAGACCCAGTACTTC. Encoded protein: CASSFPGGSETQYF. Variable domain in full (rest from reference TRBV28 and TRBJ2-5): DVKVTQSSRYLVKRTGEKVFLECVQDMDHENMFWYRQDPGLGLRLIYFSYDVKMKEKGDIPEGYSVSREKKERFSLILESASTNQTSMYLCASSFPGGSETQYFGPGTRLLVL.

V usage is TRBV7-6 and J usage is TRBJ2-5; D not certain. V lost 0 bases to trimming and J lost 3 bases, with 14 bases between them. This CDR3 has 16 residues. Per the germline V gene, CDR1 is SGHVS and CDR2 is FNYEAQ. The CDR3 protein is CASSLAPGLPKETQYF. The CDR3, as DNA: TGTGCCAGCAGCTTAGCCCCGGGCCTTCCAAAAGAGACCCAGTACTTC.

This chain links TRBV6-5 with TRBJ1-5, with D possibly matching TRBD1 (5 bases). V was cut by 6 bases and J by 0 bases, with 12 bases left in between. Germline V lookup: CDR1 MNHEY, CDR2 SVGAGI. This CDR3 is 15 amino acids long. The CDR3 DNA reads TGTGCCAGCAGAAGGGACGGCCGTAGCAATCAGCCCCAGCATTTT. The encoded protein is CASRRDGRSNQPQHF.

The chain is built from TRBV6-6 and TRBJ1-2, with no clear D. The germline V gene has CDR1 MNHNY and CDR2 SVGAGI (reference sequence). CDR3 length: 11 residues. Trimming took off 5 bases at V and 7 bases at J, with 8 bases between the two ends. DNA for the CDR3: TGTGCCAGCAGTGAAATGGGTGGCTACACCTTC. This sequence encodes CASSEMGGYTF.

The chain is built from TRBV6-1 and TRBJ2-1, with 13 bases lining up with TRBD2. The germline gives CDR1 MNHNS, CDR2 SASEGT. The V gene end was trimmed by 8 bases and the J gene end by 3 bases; junction bases not matched to a gene: 4. The CDR3 sequence is 15 residues long. The CDR3 bases are TGTGCCAGCCAGGGACTAGCGGGAATCTACAATGAGCAGTTCTTC. It yields the protein CASQGLAGIYNEQFF.

The CDR3, as DNA: TGTGCCAGCAGAGCTAGCGGGAGGTCCTACAATGAGCAGTTCTTC. Protein sequence: CASRASGRSYNEQFF. V and J are TRBV25-1 and TRBJ2-1; TRBD2 agrees at 11 bases. Germline CDR1 and CDR2: MGHDK and SYGVNS. This CDR3 region has 15 residues. Trimming at V came to 6 bases and at J to 1 base, leaving 2 bases not matched to a gene.

By sample fraction, this clone is medium-sized. J is TRBJ1-1 and V is TRBV5-1, with D possibly TRBD1 on 6 matching bases. The CDR3 spans 13 residues. The V gene's germline CDR1 is SGHRS and CDR2 YFSETQ. Trimming took 4 bases from V and 1 from J, leaving 8 bases between them. This chain's CDR3 is CASSIRGNTEAFF. In DNA, the CDR3 is TGCGCCAGCAGCATCAGGGGGAACACTGAAGCTTTCTTT.

This clone has a single count. The chain links TRBV29-1 to TRBJ1-1; D ambiguous. Germline V lookup: CDR1 SQVTM, CDR2 ANQGSEA. The V gene lost 7 bases and the J gene lost 4 bases, with 16 bases spanning the gap. The CDR3 is 13 residues long. The CDR3 region has the DNA TGCAGCGCTCTCCCCTCCTGGGGCACTGAAGCTTTCTTT. Its translation: CSALPSWGTEAFF.

This clone was counted a single time. The V call is TRBV14, the J call TRBJ1-2; 10 nucleotides line up with TRBD1. V was clipped by 3 bases and J by 6 bases; unmatched bases: 4. Germline-derived CDR1 and CDR2 are SGHDN and FVKESK. The CDR3 covers 14 residues. DNA for the CDR3: TGTGCCAGCAGCCATTGGACAGGGGGAGATGGCTACACCTTC. It codes for CASSHWTGGDGYTF.

The V gene is TRBV4-1, the J gene TRBJ2-2; D gene ambiguous. Germline lookup yields CDR1 MGHRA and CDR2 YSYEKL. V lost 1 base and J lost 0, with 9 bases in between. The CDR3 consists of 16 residues. This CDR3 reads CASSQVATANTGELFF. In nucleotides, the CDR3 is TGCGCCAGCAGCCAAGTGGCGACGGCGAACACCGGGGAGCTGTTTTTT.

The chain couples TRBV30 to TRBJ2-7; maybe TRBD2 (6 bases). From germline, CDR1 is GTSNPN and CDR2 SVGIG (reference sequence). V lost 0 bases, J lost 2 bases, and 8 bases lay in between. The CDR3 sequence is 13 residues long. CDR3 sequence (DNA): TGTGCCTGGAGTGTTGGAGGGACCTACGAGCAGTACTTC. Its translation: CAWSVGGTYEQYF.

In this sample, this clone turned up a few times. This sequence joins TRBV5-1 and TRBJ1-1, with D perhaps TRBD1 (6 bases). The germline V and J ends were trimmed by 1 base and 4 bases, with 14 bases remaining between them. There are 15 residues in the CDR3. Per germline, CDR1 SGHRS and CDR2 YFSETQ. Here the CDR3 reads CASSLLGASGTEAFF. In DNA, the CDR3 is TGCGCCAGCAGCTTGTTGGGGGCATCAGGCACTGAAGCTTTCTTT.

In its sample, this clone was seen once. In nucleotides, the CDR3 is TGTGCCAGCAGCTTAGGCGGTGGGGCCGGGGAGACCCAGTACTTC. It yields the protein CASSLGGGAGETQYF. The rearrangement links TRBV7-9 to TRBJ2-5; a possible D gene is TRBD1 (5 bases). V lost 1 base, J lost 5 bases, and 14 bases lay in between. Germline loops: CDR1 SEHNR, CDR2 FQNEAQ (reference sequence). This CDR3 comprises 15 residues.

V gene TRBV7-2 combines with J gene TRBJ2-3; 9 bases align to TRBD2. Germline CDR1 and CDR2: SGHTA and FQGNSA. The CDR3 spans 16 residues. The ends lost 1 base at V and 2 bases at J; junction bases unmatched: 4. CDR3 coding DNA: TGTGCCAGCAGCTTAGTGGGGACTAGCTACACAGATACGCAGTATTTT. Encoded protein: CASSLVGTSYTDTQYF.

The table lists this clone with a count of one. The J gene is TRBJ2-5, the V gene TRBV27; 14 bases fit TRBD2. CDR3 size: 16 residues. J gave up 7 bases and V 5 bases, and 9 bases lay outside the gene matches. Germline V lookup: CDR1 MNHEY, CDR2 SMNVEV (reference sequence). The chain's CDR3 is CASSPGLAGGRGTQYF. CDR3 in DNA: TGTGCCAGCAGTCCCGGACTAGCGGGAGGCCGGGGGACCCAGTACTTC.

This clone is labeled as medium-sized. The same CDR3 can be traced to other DNA sequences in this sample. The J gene is TRBJ2-7, the V gene TRBV25-1; D perhaps matches TRBD1 (8 bases). V shed 3 bases and J shed 5 bases, with 17 bases lying between them. Per the germline V gene, CDR1 is MGHDK and CDR2 is SYGVNS. The CDR3 consists of 15 residues. The chain's CDR3 is CASSDRDRGGNEQYF. In DNA, the CDR3 is TGTGCCAGCAGTGACCGAGACAGGGGAGGGAACGAGCAGTACTTC.

This clone was seen only a few times. The rearrangement uses TRBV28 and TRBJ2-7; D is unresolved. Trimming removed 4 bases from V and 3 bases from J, with 4 bases in between. CDR3 size: 11 residues. Germline V gene lookup returns CDR1 MDHEN and CDR2 SYDVKM. The CDR3 coding sequence is TGTGCCAGCAGTTCCCTCTACGAGCAGTACTTC. Its protein is CASSSLYEQYF.

This chain connects TRBV11-3 to TRBJ2-1, with a tentative D call TRBD2 (6 bases). Per germline, CDR1 SGHNT and CDR2 YENEEA. CDR3 length equals 13 residues. Trimming removed 3 bases from V and 4 bases from J, with 7 bases in between. The CDR3 reads CASSLDYYNEQFF. In DNA form, the CDR3 reads TGTGCCAGCAGCTTGGACTATTACAATGAGCAGTTCTTC.

The chain carries TRBV28 and TRBJ2-1; D is perhaps TRBD1 (5 bases). V lost 5 bases and J lost 8, with 7 bases in between. This CDR3 contains 11 residues. The germline CDR1 and CDR2 sequences are MDHEN and SYDVKM. The CDR3 is CASSRGDEQFF. In DNA form, the CDR3 reads TGTGCCAGCAGTAGGGGCGATGAGCAGTTCTTC.

The chain links TRBV18 to TRBJ1-6, with D unclear. Germline CDR1 and CDR2: KGHSH and LQKENI. This CDR3 is 15 amino acids long. The V end lost 2 bases, the J end lost 4 bases, and 9 bases lay between the germline ends. This CDR3 is CASSPETDYNSPLHF. The DNA for the CDR3 is TGTGCCAGCTCACCAGAGACGGATTATAATTCACCCCTCCACTTT.

V gene TRBV19 combines with J gene TRBJ2-1; no clear D gene. Deletions cut 3 bases from V and 3 bases from J, with 6 bases between. This CDR3 is built from 13 residues. Germline V gene lookup returns CDR1 LNHDA and CDR2 SQIVND (reference sequence). CDR3: CASSIVGYNEQFF. CDR3 bases: TGTGCCAGTAGTATCGTTGGCTACAATGAGCAGTTCTTC. The whole variable domain, remainder taken from reference TRBV19 and TRBJ2-1, is DGGITQSPKYLFRKEGQNVTLSCEQNLNHDAMYWYRQDPGQGLRLIYYSQIVNDFQKGDIAEGYSVSREKKESFPLTVTSAQKNPTAFYLCASSIVGYNEQFFGPGTRLTVL.

The rearrangement uses TRBV7-8 and TRBJ2-7, with D perhaps given as TRBD1 or TRBD2 (7 bases each). CDR3 length: 16 residues. The germline V gene encodes CDR1 SGHVS and CDR2 FQNEAQ. The germline V and J ends were trimmed by 6 bases and 7 bases, with 25 bases remaining between them. CDR3 coding DNA: TGTGCCAGCAGGGAACAGGGGAGCGGGATCCCGAGGGAGCAGTACTTC. It is translated as CASREQGSGIPREQYF.

The chain joins TRBV7-8 to TRBJ2-5; D remains ambiguous. V lost 5 bases to trimming and J lost 0 bases, with 4 bases between them. Germline lookup yields CDR1 SGHVS and CDR2 FQNEAQ. CDR3 length: 12 residues. The CDR3 region has the DNA TGTGCCAGCAGCCGACACCAAGAGACCCAGTACTTC. Encoded protein: CASSRHQETQYF.

This chain joins TRBV15 and TRBJ1-5; 7 nucleotides match TRBD1. Germline CDR1 and CDR2: LNHNV and YYDKDF (reference sequence). With 3 bases clipped from V and 1 base from J, the junction kept 3 bases outside the gene matches. CDR3 length: 15 residues. Here the CDR3 DNA reads TGTGCCACCAGCAGGGGACAGTCCAGCAATCAGCCCCAGCATTTT. This translates into CATSRGQSSNQPQHF.

This clone was found once. The chain combines TRBV27 with TRBJ2-1, with D possibly matching TRBD2 (6 bases). The CDR3 contains 19 residues. V was trimmed by 6 bases and J by 2 bases, leaving 26 bases between them. Germline CDR1 is MNHEY and CDR2 is SMNVEV (reference sequence). This CDR3 reads CASSWGPSNPLATYNEQFF. Here the CDR3 DNA reads TGTGCCAGCAGCTGGGGACCGTCGAATCCACTAGCTACCTACAATGAGCAGTTCTTC.